A selection of T cell receptor beta chains follows, all from one sample in a study of OX40 agonist ivuxolimab in advanced cancers. Sequencing was performed with immunoSEQ multiplex PCR; in TCRdb, only in-frame clones are kept and a portion is missing. The repertoire holds approximately 82,000 clones, with roughly 90% as singletons. Sequences were derived from CD4+ or CD8+ T cells sorted from blood, sampled in a trial of the OX40 agonist ivuxolimab. The receptors stem from an adult with an advanced solid tumor such as melanoma, head and neck, liver or kidney cancer. Both conserved end residues are part of each CDR3. Fields, in order: clone size, V gene, J gene, D gene, CDR3 protein, CDR3 DNA. A D gene is named only where the DNA matches it firmly. A clone size is listed for some rows: how often the clone was seen (once, few, many), or a class if it is expanded.

clone_size: once
v_call: TRBV15
j_call: TRBJ2-3
d_call: .
cdr3_aa: CATSVRIRGSTDTQYF
cdr3_nt: TGTGCCACCAGCGTTCGAATAAGGGGGAGCACAGATACGCAGTATTTT

clone_size: .
v_call: TRBV6-6
j_call: TRBJ2-7
d_call: .
cdr3_aa: CASSYRPDQQYEQYF
cdr3_nt: TGTGCCAGCAGTTACCGACCGGACCAACAATACGAGCAGTACTTC

clone_size: .
v_call: TRBV5-4
j_call: TRBJ2-5
d_call: .
cdr3_aa: CASSLLTETQYF
cdr3_nt: TGTGCCAGCAGCTTATTGACAGAGACCCAGTACTTC

clone_size: .
v_call: TRBV28
j_call: TRBJ1-1
d_call: .
cdr3_aa: CPMNTEAFF
cdr3_nt: TGTCCGATGAACACTGAAGCTTTCTTT

clone_size: few
v_call: TRBV7-9
j_call: TRBJ1-3
d_call: TRBD1
cdr3_aa: CASSRRQGGYTIYF
cdr3_nt: TGTGCCAGCAGCCGTCGACAGGGCGGTTACACCATATATTTT

clone_size: once
v_call: TRBV4-1
j_call: TRBJ2-7
d_call: TRBD1
cdr3_aa: CASSQIGTGAYEQYF
cdr3_nt: TGCGCCAGCAGCCAAATCGGGACAGGGGCCTACGAGCAGTACTTC

clone_size: .
v_call: TRBV6-5
j_call: TRBJ2-7
d_call: TRBD1
cdr3_aa: CASTPRAGGYEQYF
cdr3_nt: TGTGCCAGCACCCCCCGGGCAGGGGGCTACGAGCAGTACTTC

clone_size: .
v_call: TRBV7-9
j_call: TRBJ1-2
d_call: .
cdr3_aa: CASSLIRGQEGYTF
cdr3_nt: TGTGCCAGCAGCTTAATAAGAGGTCAAGAAGGCTACACCTTC

clone_size: .
v_call: TRBV5-4
j_call: TRBJ2-5
d_call: TRBD1
cdr3_aa: CASTLGQGASGTQYF
cdr3_nt: TGTGCCAGCACCCTGGGACAGGGGGCGTCAGGGACCCAGTACTTC

clone_size: .
v_call: TRBV9
j_call: TRBJ2-1
d_call: TRBD2
cdr3_aa: CASSVASGTSGGTEQFF
cdr3_nt: TGTGCCAGCAGCGTAGCCTCCGGGACTAGCGGGGGGACTGAGCAGTTCTTC

clone_size: once
v_call: TRBV27
j_call: TRBJ1-2
d_call: TRBD1
cdr3_aa: CASSQRQGGYTF
cdr3_nt: TGTGCCAGCAGTCAAAGACAGGGCGGCTACACCTTC